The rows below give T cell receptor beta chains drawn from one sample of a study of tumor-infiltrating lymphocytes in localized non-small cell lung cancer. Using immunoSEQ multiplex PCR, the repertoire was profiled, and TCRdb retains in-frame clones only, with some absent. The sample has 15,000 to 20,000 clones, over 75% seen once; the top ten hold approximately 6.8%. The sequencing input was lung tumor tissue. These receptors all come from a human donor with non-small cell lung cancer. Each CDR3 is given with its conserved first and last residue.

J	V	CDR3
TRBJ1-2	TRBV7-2	CASGRDRGAGNYGYTF
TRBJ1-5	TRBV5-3	CARSLGRAREPQHF
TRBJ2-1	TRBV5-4	CASTLSGGRAGNEQFF
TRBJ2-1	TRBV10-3	CATTGGDEQFF
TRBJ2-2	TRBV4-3	CASSQGLAGNTGELFF
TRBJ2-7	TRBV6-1	CASSLSGSAWEQYF
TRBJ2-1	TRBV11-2	CASSLGSSAAGGEQFF
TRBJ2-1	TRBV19	CASTAPGGQGANEQFF
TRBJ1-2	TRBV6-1	CASSESIIAYYGYTF
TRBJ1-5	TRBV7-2	CASSHRGADQPQHF
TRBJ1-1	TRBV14	CASSRRHANTEAFF
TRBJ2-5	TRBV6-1	CASSEATSGIQETQYF
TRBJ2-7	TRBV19	CASRALAGDEQYF
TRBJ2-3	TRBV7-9	CASGRGAQLARTDTQYF
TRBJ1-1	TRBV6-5	CASSSRPGQISTEAFF
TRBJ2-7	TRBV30	CACAGLAGDEQYF
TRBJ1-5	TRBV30	CAWGQGYNQPQHF
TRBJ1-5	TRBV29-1	CSVRTGGESNQPQHF
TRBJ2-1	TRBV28	CASSSPSGSLGNEQFF
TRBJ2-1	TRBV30	CAWSVGWTSGSAGNEQFF
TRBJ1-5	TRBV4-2	CASSQDPPRTTNQPQHF
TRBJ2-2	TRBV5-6	CASSWRDRDDTGELFF
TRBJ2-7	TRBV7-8	CASGDRGNSYEQYF
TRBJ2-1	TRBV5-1	CASSHRTSGTWNEQFF
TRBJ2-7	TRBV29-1	CSAAGGTYEQYF
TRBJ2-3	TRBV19	CASSEGGPGTDTQYF